This T cell receptor beta chain is drawn from a study of shared clonotypes between healthy human individuals. About this clone itself: No antigen is known for it.

The CDR3 extends over 16 amino acids. The V gene's germline CDR1 is SEHNR and CDR2 FQNEAQ (reference sequence). V trimming: 5 bases; J trimming: 7 bases; junction bases outside the gene matches: 8. In replicate PCRs of sorted subsets, 150 to 200 ng DNA, approximately 28,000 T cell genomes, was used. Data came from immunoSEQ multiplex PCR; TCRdb stores just in-frame clones and leaves some out. The sample holds about 330,000 clones, roughly 84% seen once. Study-level results: Clonotype sharing among donors likely depends on sequencing depth.

This chain links TRBV7-9 with TRBJ2-1; 13 nucleotides agree with TRBD2. The sequencing sample was made of memory CD8+ T cells sorted from blood. Subset described: CD45RO+ cells pooled with CCR7-negative TemRA cells. The TCR was taken from a man younger than 35 in good health. CDR3 sequence reads: CASSDGLAGDVNEQFF. The CDR3 nucleotides are TGTGCCAGCAGCGACGGACTAGCGGGAGATGTGAATGAGCAGTTCTTC.